The rows below give T cell receptor beta chains drawn from one sample of a study of T-cell memory formation after mild COVID-19. TCRdb passed the 5' RACE reads through MiXCR, listing each CDR3 protein once. The sample yields about 140,000 distinct CDR3 sequences, roughly 13% seen once. Material: PBMCs or a T cell subset sorted from them (not recorded which). The source is an adult woman who had mild COVID-19 (a few samples of this study predate the infection). Cell type and time point are not known. Each CDR3 is given with its conserved first and last residue. Fields, in order: D gene, clone size, V gene, J gene, CDR3 protein, CDR3 DNA. The D gene is left open where the match is weak. Clone size is given for some rows only: seen once, a few or many times, or a class if the clone is expanded.

d_gene: TRBD2; abundance: few; v_gene: TRBV11-2; j_gene: TRBJ2-7; CDR3aa: CASSFGGRAYEQYF; CDR3nt: TGTGCCAGCAGCTTTGGCGGGAGGGCCTACGAGCAGTACTTC
d_gene: NA; abundance: few; v_gene: TRBV5-6; j_gene: TRBJ2-1; CDR3aa: CASSSGVWGMVNEQFF; CDR3nt: TGTGCCAGCAGCTCAGGGGTCTGGGGTATGGTGAATGAGCAGTTCTTC
d_gene: NA; abundance: few; v_gene: TRBV7-9; j_gene: TRBJ2-2; CDR3aa: CARAQRTGELFF; CDR3nt: TGTGCCAGAGCGCAGCGCACCGGGGAGCTGTTTTTT
d_gene: TRBD2; abundance: NA; v_gene: TRBV7-9; j_gene: TRBJ2-5; CDR3aa: CASSFETSGGHPSETQYF; CDR3nt: TGTGCCAGCAGCTTCGAGACTAGCGGGGGGCACCCCTCGGAGACCCAGTACTTC
d_gene: TRBD2; abundance: once; v_gene: TRBV2; j_gene: TRBJ2-3; CDR3aa: CASSEFSGRLDTQYF; CDR3nt: TGTGCCAGCAGTGAATTTAGCGGGAGGTTGGATACGCAGTATTTT
d_gene: TRBD2; abundance: few; v_gene: TRBV24-1; j_gene: TRBJ2-2; CDR3aa: CATSDLGLAGRANTGELFF; CDR3nt: TGTGCCACCAGTGATTTAGGCCTAGCGGGCCGCGCGAACACCGGGGAGCTGTTTTTT
d_gene: NA; abundance: few; v_gene: TRBV10-3; j_gene: TRBJ2-7; CDR3aa: CAISEHTLQDLHEQYF; CDR3nt: TGTGCCATCAGTGAGCACACGCTCCAGGATTTGCACGAGCAGTACTTC
d_gene: TRBD2; abundance: NA; v_gene: TRBV13; j_gene: TRBJ2-1; CDR3aa: CASSPRGSGNYEQFF; CDR3nt: TGTGCCAGCAGCCCTCGGGGTAGCGGGAACTATGAGCAGTTCTTC
d_gene: NA; abundance: few; v_gene: TRBV2; j_gene: TRBJ2-7; CDR3aa: CASISSYEQYF; CDR3nt: TGTGCCAGCATCAGCTCCTACGAGCAGTACTTC
d_gene: NA; abundance: few; v_gene: TRBV9; j_gene: TRBJ2-1; CDR3aa: CASSSAAYNEQFF; CDR3nt: TGTGCCAGCAGCTCCGCTGCCTACAATGAGCAGTTCTTC
d_gene: NA; abundance: NA; v_gene: TRBV5-6; j_gene: TRBJ1-5; CDR3aa: CASTIGQSNQPQHF; CDR3nt: TGTGCCAGCACCATAGGACAAAGCAATCAGCCCCAGCATTTT
d_gene: NA; abundance: NA; v_gene: TRBV4-1; j_gene: TRBJ2-3; CDR3aa: CASSQEAAGDTQYF; CDR3nt: TGCGCCAGCAGCCAAGAAGCTGCAGGAGATACGCAGTATTTT
d_gene: NA; abundance: NA; v_gene: TRBV5-5; j_gene: TRBJ2-1; CDR3aa: CASSGRRDNEQFF; CDR3nt: TGTGCCAGCAGCGGGAGACGGGACAATGAGCAGTTCTTC
d_gene: TRBD1; abundance: NA; v_gene: TRBV7-9; j_gene: TRBJ2-4; CDR3aa: CASSLVGGPGKNIQYF; CDR3nt: TGTGCCAGCAGCTTAGTAGGGGGCCCGGGGAAAAACATTCAGTACTTC
d_gene: NA; abundance: few; v_gene: TRBV24-1; j_gene: TRBJ1-1; CDR3aa: CATSGGNTEAFF; CDR3nt: TGTGCCACCAGTGGGGGTAACACTGAAGCTTTCTTT
d_gene: TRBD1; abundance: NA; v_gene: TRBV5-1; j_gene: TRBJ1-6; CDR3aa: CASSLEQGSNSPLHF; CDR3nt: TGCGCCAGCAGCTTGGAACAGGGGTCAAATTCACCCCTCCACTTT
d_gene: TRBD1; abundance: few; v_gene: TRBV19; j_gene: TRBJ2-1; CDR3aa: CASSTGTGGDNEQFF; CDR3nt: TGTGCCAGTAGTACCGGGACAGGGGGTGACAATGAGCAGTTCTTC
d_gene: NA; abundance: few; v_gene: TRBV21-1; j_gene: TRBJ1-6; CDR3aa: CARRGDKRFFSPLHF; CDR3nt: TGTGCCAGGAGGGGGGACAAACGATTCTTTTCACCCCTCCACTTT
d_gene: NA; abundance: NA; v_gene: TRBV5-1; j_gene: TRBJ2-7; CDR3aa: CASSLSGQNYEQYF; CDR3nt: TGCGCCAGCAGCCTCTCGGGACAAAACTACGAGCAGTACTTC
d_gene: TRBD2; abundance: few; v_gene: TRBV4-2; j_gene: TRBJ2-1; CDR3aa: CASSPGLAGGDEQFF; CDR3nt: TGTGCCAGCAGCCCGGGACTAGCGGGAGGCGATGAGCAGTTCTTC
d_gene: NA; abundance: few; v_gene: TRBV7-8; j_gene: TRBJ2-1; CDR3aa: CASSSQGGRANEQFF; CDR3nt: TGTGCCAGCAGCTCGCAAGGGGGGCGGGCGAATGAGCAGTTCTTC
d_gene: NA; abundance: few; v_gene: TRBV20-1; j_gene: TRBJ2-7; CDR3aa: CSAREIAVSYEQYF; CDR3nt: TGCAGTGCTAGAGAGATAGCGGTTTCCTACGAGCAGTACTTC
d_gene: NA; abundance: many; v_gene: TRBV19; j_gene: TRBJ2-3; CDR3aa: CASSMVIGFAGPITDTQYF; CDR3nt: TGTGCCAGTAGTATGGTTATAGGGTTCGCGGGGCCAATCACAGATACGCAGTATTTT
d_gene: NA; abundance: NA; v_gene: TRBV29-1; j_gene: TRBJ2-5; CDR3aa: CSVDLDLETQYF; CDR3nt: TGCAGCGTTGACTTGGACCTAGAGACCCAGTACTTC
d_gene: NA; abundance: NA; v_gene: TRBV2; j_gene: TRBJ2-1; CDR3aa: CASSETATGRRVEQFF; CDR3nt: TGTGCCAGCAGTGAAACGGCGACAGGAAGGAGGGTTGAGCAGTTCTTC
d_gene: NA; abundance: NA; v_gene: TRBV7-9; j_gene: TRBJ1-1; CDR3aa: CASSALTAREVWGEAFF; CDR3nt: TGTGCCAGCAGCGCCCTGACGGCAAGGGAGGTTTGGGGTGAAGCTTTCTTT
d_gene: TRBD1; abundance: NA; v_gene: TRBV7-9; j_gene: TRBJ1-6; CDR3aa: CASSRYGQAPNSPLHF; CDR3nt: TGTGCCAGCAGCCGATATGGACAGGCTCCTAATTCACCCCTCCACTTT